Below, 18 T cell receptor beta chains from the same sample are listed, as sequenced in a study of read filtering for tumor transcriptome and immune sequencing. Molecular barcoded adaptors covering alpha/delta and beta/gamma chains were used on roughly 400 ng RNA. MiXCR, run by TCRdb on the reads, gives a single entry per CDR3 protein. Here the sample spans around 130,000 distinct CDR3 sequences, around 13% being singletons. Specimen: a population of CD138-negative cells sorted from bone marrow. These receptors all come from a donor aged 40 or older with multiple myeloma.

This clonotype appeared many times. Given the absence of the conserved phenylalanine or tryptophan at the CDR3 end, a read error is likely. V is TRBV7-3 and J is TRBJ2-5; maybe TRBD2 (6 bases). The length of the CDR3 is 13 residues. Per the germline V gene, CDR1 is SGHTA and CDR2 is FQGTGA. The ends were cut back, 5 bases at V and 5 bases at J, with 12 bases in the middle. The CDR3 reads CASSPGTLETQYL. In nucleotides, the CDR3 is TGTGCCAGCAGCCCGGGGACTCTTGAGACCCAGTACCTC.

This clonotype has ten or more counts. The chain links TRBV7-2 to TRBJ1-1, with unresolved D. CDR1 and CDR2 (germline): SGHTA, FQGNSA. The CDR3 runs to 12 residues. The V gene lost 5 bases and the J gene lost 8 bases, with 12 bases spanning the gap. CDR3 in amino acids: CASSPKAREAFF. CDR3 in DNA: TGTGCCAGCAGCCCCAAGGCCAGGGAAGCTTTCTTT.

On this clonotype itself: Possible read error: a much larger clone is one base away. The CDR3 does not close with the conserved phenylalanine or tryptophan, likely indicating a read error. This rearrangement joins TRBV7-6 to TRBJ1-2, with a possible D match to TRBD1 (5 bases). The CDR3 sequence is 15 residues long. CDR1 is SGHVS, CDR2 FNYEAQ, per germline. Trimming removed 4 bases from V and 6 bases from J, with 18 bases in between. The DNA of the CDR3 is TGTGCCAGCAGCTCCCGGGCTACAGCGGGGCATGGCTACACCTTA. Translating gives CASSSRATAGHGYTL.

In this sample, this clonotype turned up many times. The rearrangement links TRBV7-6 to TRBJ2-7, with 9 bases lining up with TRBD1. There are 14 residues in the CDR3. Trimming removed 3 bases from V and 4 bases from J; junction bases left unmatched: 4. Germline lookup yields CDR1 SGHVS and CDR2 FNYEAQ. The DNA for the CDR3 is TGTGCCAGCAGCTTCCGGACAGGGGCATACGAGCAGTACTTC. Amino acid sequence: CASSFRTGAYEQYF.

This clonotype was picked up many times. V and J are TRBV5-1 and TRBJ2-5; the match to TRBD1 covers 9 bases. V lost 4 bases, J lost 5 bases, and 6 bases stayed unmatched. Looked up from germline, CDR1 is SGHRS and CDR2 is YFSETQ. The CDR3 has 14 residues. The CDR3, as DNA: TGCGCCAGCAGCGCCGGGACAGGGAGTGAGACCCAGTACTTC. It is translated as CASSAGTGSETQYF.

Worth noting for this clonotype: Given a much more abundant clone one base away, this may be a read error. The V and J genes are TRBV24-1 and TRBJ2-1, with 11 nucleotides matching TRBD2. Trimming took 10 bases from V and 6 from J; bases not matched to a gene: 10. This CDR3 spans 15 amino acids. Germline V gives CDR1 KGHDR, CDR2 SFDVKD. The CDR3 nucleotides are TGTGCCACGGAAAGGACTAGCGGGCGATGCAATGAGCAGTTCTTC. Protein product: CATERTSGRCNEQFF.

The table lists this clonotype with many counts. The V and J genes are TRBV24-1 and TRBJ2-1, with 10 bases identical to TRBD1. V lost 2 bases and J lost 11; bases outside the gene matches: 5. From germline, CDR1 is KGHDR and CDR2 SFDVKD. This CDR3 comprises 14 residues. In nucleotides, the CDR3 is TGTGCCACCAGTGATTCCGGACAGGGGGGAAAGCAGTTCTTC. It specifies CATSDSGQGGKQFF.

The chain couples TRBV7-8 to TRBJ2-5; 10 bases are shared with TRBD2. J gave up 3 bases and V 8 bases, and 9 bases lay outside the gene matches. Germline V gives CDR1 SGHVS, CDR2 FQNEAQ. This CDR3 is built from 15 residues. CDR3 DNA: TGTGCCAGCCGCAGAGGAGCGGGAGGGGAAGAGACCCAGTACTTC. It yields the protein CASRRGAGGEETQYF.

The chain combines TRBV5-5 with TRBJ1-1; D not resolved. Trimming pared 2 bases from V and 4 bases from J, leaving 12 bases between. CDR1 and CDR2 (germline): SGHKS, YYEKEE (reference sequence). This CDR3 contains 14 residues. CDR3 nucleotide sequence: TGTGCCAGCAGCTTTTTAGACTCTACCACTGAAGCTTTCTTT. Translation: CASSFLDSTTEAFF. Filled out from reference TRBV5-5 and TRBJ1-1, the complete variable domain reads DAGVTQSPTHLIKTRGQQVTLRCSPISGHKSVSWYQQVLGQGPQFIFQYYEKEERGRGNFPDRFSARQFPNYSSELNVNALLLGDSALYLCASSFLDSTTEAFFGQGTRLTVV.

This clonotype was counted only a few times. This rearrangement joins TRBV14 to TRBJ2-3; D gene unclear. The ends were cut back, 0 bases at V and 4 bases at J, with 5 bases in the middle. CDR1 is SGHDN and CDR2 is FVKESK in the germline V gene. The CDR3 totals 13 residues. The CDR3 protein is CASSQDVPDTQYF. The DNA for the CDR3 is TGTGCCAGCAGCCAAGACGTCCCAGATACGCAGTATTTT.

This clonotype has only a few counts. The CDR3 is CASSPRLSGNTIYF. The CDR3 DNA reads as TGTGCCAGTAGTCCCCGGCTCTCTGGAAACACCATATATTTT. The V and J genes are TRBV19 and TRBJ1-3; D not certain. Germline loops: CDR1 LNHDA, CDR2 SQIVND (reference sequence). The V gene lost 5 bases and the J gene lost 0 bases, with 8 bases spanning the gap. This CDR3 has 14 residues.

This clonotype was seen ten or more times. The chain combines TRBV7-9 with TRBJ1-1; 7 bases align to TRBD1. This CDR3 contains 15 residues. Germline trimming cut 4 bases from V and 5 bases from J; bases unmatched to any gene: 10. Germline CDR1 is SEHNR and CDR2 is FQNEAQ (reference sequence). CDR3 DNA: TGTGCCAGCAGCTCACCGGGACAGCGCGGGACTGAAGCTTTCTTT. Its translation is CASSSPGQRGTEAFF.

The V call is TRBV10-3, the J call TRBJ1-5; perhaps TRBD1 as D (6 bases). V dropped 0 bases and J dropped 5 bases, with 11 bases sitting between them. The V gene's germline CDR1 is ENHRY and CDR2 SYGVKD. The CDR3 runs 15 residues. The CDR3 reads CAISESTGPYQPQHF. The CDR3 nucleotides read TGTGCCATCAGTGAGTCCACAGGGCCATATCAGCCCCAGCATTTT.

Ten or more counts support this clonotype. The chain recombines TRBV20-1 with TRBJ1-2; D is uncertain. Trimming removed 0 bases from V and 3 bases from J, with 14 bases in between. This CDR3 region has 15 residues. Germline loops: CDR1 DFQATT, CDR2 SNEGSKA (reference sequence). CDR3 coding DNA: TGCAGTGCTAGAGATCAAGGAGGGAGAGACTATGGCTACACCTTC. This translates into CSARDQGGRDYGYTF.

This clonotype was counted many times. This chain links TRBV19 with TRBJ1-5, with no clear D. The CDR3 spans 14 residues. Germline CDR1 reads LNHDA; CDR2 reads SQIVND (reference sequence). V was pared by 5 bases and J by 6 bases, with 14 bases between. The CDR3 coding sequence is TGTGCCAGTAGTCGTGGGGAACCGTTTCAGCCCCAGCATTTT. Translation: CASSRGEPFQPQHF.

The chain joins TRBV5-1 to TRBJ2-7; D gene ambiguous. The length of the CDR3 is 12 residues. The ends were cut back, 4 bases at V and 3 bases at J, with 8 bases in the middle. Germline V gene data show CDR1 as SGHRS and CDR2 as YFSETQ. This chain's CDR3 is CASSAPNYEQYF. CDR3 nucleotide sequence: TGCGCCAGCAGCGCCCCCAACTACGAGCAGTACTTC.

This clonotype occurred many times. The V gene is TRBV11-2, the J gene TRBJ1-1; D is undetermined. This CDR3 region has 15 residues. The germline V and J ends were trimmed by 5 bases and 1 base, with 14 bases remaining between them. From germline, CDR1 is SGHAT and CDR2 FQNNGV. CDR3 loop: CASSPKLVGNTEAFF. In DNA form, the CDR3 reads TGTGCCAGCAGCCCTAAATTGGTTGGGAACACTGAAGCTTTCTTT. The whole variable domain, filled in from reference TRBV11-2 and TRBJ1-1, reads EAGVAQSPRYKIIEKRQSVAFWCNPISGHATLYWYQQILGQGPKLLIQFQNNGVVDDSQLPKDRFSAERLKGVDSTLKIQPAKLEDSAVYLCASSPKLVGNTEAFFGQGTRLTVV.

This clonotype has only a few counts. The J gene is TRBJ1-1, the V gene TRBV29-1; D is ambiguous. Germline assignment: CDR1 SQVTM and CDR2 ANQGSEA. V was cut by 3 bases and J by 4 bases, with 12 bases left in between. The CDR3 has 13 amino acids. The CDR3 DNA reads TGCAGCGTTGATGGACTCCCGAGCACTGAAGCTTTCTTT. Translation: CSVDGLPSTEAFF.